The TCR beta chain described here comes from a study of Graves' ophthalmopathy and Graves' hyperthyroidism. Germline CDR1 reads MNHNS; CDR2 reads SASEGT. J was trimmed by 6 bases and V by 7 bases; bases with no gene match: 10. The CDR3 length is 14 residues. RNA transcripts yielded amplified TCR beta CDR3 regions. The first round was an RT-PCR with HTBI primers, and the second round was a multiplex PCR. TCRdb ran MiXCR on the multiplex PCR reads and lists one entry per CDR3 protein. Among about 25,000 distinct CDR3 sequences listed, 48% were seen once. This receptor was obtained from an adult woman with stable Graves' hyperthyroidism. Material for sequencing was peripheral blood. The rearrangement uses TRBV6-1 and TRBJ1-2; 8 positions agree with TRBD1. CDR3 loop: CASIRGTGGDGYTF. CDR3 coding DNA: TGTGCCAGCATACGCGGGACAGGAGGCGATGGCTACACCTTC.